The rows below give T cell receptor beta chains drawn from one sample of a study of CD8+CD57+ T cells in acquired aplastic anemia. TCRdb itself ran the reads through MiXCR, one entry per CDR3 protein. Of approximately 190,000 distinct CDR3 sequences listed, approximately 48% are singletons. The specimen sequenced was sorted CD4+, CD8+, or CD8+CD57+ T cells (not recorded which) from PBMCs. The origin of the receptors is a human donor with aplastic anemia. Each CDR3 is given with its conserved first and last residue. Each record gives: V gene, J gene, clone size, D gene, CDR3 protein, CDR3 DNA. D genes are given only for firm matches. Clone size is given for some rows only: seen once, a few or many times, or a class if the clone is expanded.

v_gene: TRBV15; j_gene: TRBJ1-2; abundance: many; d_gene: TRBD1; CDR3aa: CATSNPDRAYGYTF; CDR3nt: TGTGCCACCTCCAACCCCGACAGGGCCTATGGCTACACCTTC
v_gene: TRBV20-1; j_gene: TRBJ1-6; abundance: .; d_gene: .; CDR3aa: CSAIEGKSPLHF; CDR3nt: TGCAGTGCTATTGAAGGCAAATCACCCCTCCACTTT
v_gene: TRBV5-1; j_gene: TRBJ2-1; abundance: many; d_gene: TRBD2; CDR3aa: CASSFGTSGEEQFF; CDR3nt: TGCGCCAGCAGCTTCGGGACTAGCGGAGAGGAGCAGTTCTTC
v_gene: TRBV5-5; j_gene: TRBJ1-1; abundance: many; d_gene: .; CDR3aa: CASSLYTGRETEAFF; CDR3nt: TGTGCCAGCAGCTTGTATACGGGGAGGGAAACTGAAGCTTTCTTT
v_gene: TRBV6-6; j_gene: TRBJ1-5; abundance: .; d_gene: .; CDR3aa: CASMGNEAQHF; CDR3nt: TGTGCCAGCATGGGCAACGAGGCCCAGCATTTT
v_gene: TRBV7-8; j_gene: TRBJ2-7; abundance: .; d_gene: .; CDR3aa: CASSLRGVIEQYF; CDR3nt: TGTGCCAGCAGCTTACGTGGAGTTATCGAGCAGTACTTC
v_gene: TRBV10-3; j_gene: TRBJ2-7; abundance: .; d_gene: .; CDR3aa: CAISESGGREYEQYF; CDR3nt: TGTGCCATCAGTGAGTCGGGGGGCAGGGAATACGAGCAGTACTTC
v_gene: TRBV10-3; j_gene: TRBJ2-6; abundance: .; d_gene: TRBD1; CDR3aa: CAISESGQVVSGANVLTF; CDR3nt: TGTGCCATCAGTGAGTCGGGACAGGTAGTCTCTGGGGCCAACGTCCTGACTTTC
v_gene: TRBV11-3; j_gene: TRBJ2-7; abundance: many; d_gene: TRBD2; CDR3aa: CASTFTGGPYEQYF; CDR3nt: TGTGCCAGCACCTTTACGGGGGGGCCCTACGAGCAGTACTTC
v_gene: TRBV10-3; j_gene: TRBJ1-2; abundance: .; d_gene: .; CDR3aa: CAISESRYGYTF; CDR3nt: TGTGCCATCAGTGAGTCCCGCTATGGCTACACCTTC